Presented here are 28 T cell receptor beta chains from one specimen sequenced in a study of spatial heterogeneity in lung cancer. Overall study results and limits: In tumors, expanded intratumoral alpha and beta TCR counts tracked mutation counts.

MiXCR, run by TCRdb on the 5' RACE reads, gives a single entry per CDR3 protein. The repertoire holds around 18,000 distinct CDR3 sequences, with 9.5% to 10% as singletons. Time point here: sample taken at primary tumor resection. These receptors have no identified antigens. Specimen: lung tumor tissue, collected at surgery. The receptors originated from a female donor with early-stage non-small cell lung cancer.

This clonotype was detected ten times or more. Within a library made for alpha chains, this beta chain is off target, and its count is uninformative. The rearrangement links TRBV7-8 to TRBJ1-1; D gene ambiguous. Deletions cut 3 bases from V and 3 bases from J, with 8 bases between. Germline V gene lookup returns CDR1 SGHVS and CDR2 FQNEAQ. The CDR3 runs to 13 residues. The CDR3 loop reads CASSFSRDTEAFF. In DNA, the CDR3 is TGTGCCAGCAGCTTCAGTCGGGACACTGAAGCTTTCTTT.

There are a few counts of this clonotype. With the library built for alpha chains, this beta chain is off target and its frequency is not meaningful. The chain couples TRBV11-1 to TRBJ2-3, with D possibly TRBD1 on 6 matching bases. Trimming left V 5 bases short and J 2 bases short, with 11 bases between. Germline loops: CDR1 SGHAT, CDR2 FQDESV (reference sequence). CDR3 length: 14 amino acids. The CDR3 nucleotides read TGTGCCAGCAGCACACAGGGATTCACAGATACGCAGTATTTT. Residues: CASSTQGFTDTQYF.

This clonotype was recorded at least ten times. This beta chain is a stray sequence in a library constructed for alpha chains; its clone size is not meaningful. The V and J genes are TRBV11-3 and TRBJ2-3; TRBD2 is a possible D gene (6 bases). In germline, CDR1 is SGHNT, CDR2 YENEEA. V dropped 0 bases and J dropped 3 bases, with 16 bases sitting between them. The CDR3 sequence is 17 residues long. The CDR3 here is CASSLDRWGDGTDTQYF. In DNA form, the CDR3 reads TGTGCCAGCAGCTTAGATCGTTGGGGGGATGGGACAGATACGCAGTATTTT.

Worth noting for this clonotype: Found in a library prepared for alpha chains, this beta chain is an off-target read, and its abundance has little meaning. The gene calls are TRBV20-1 and TRBJ2-7; D is undetermined. The germline V gene encodes CDR1 DFQATT and CDR2 SNEGSKA (reference sequence). Trimming took off 7 bases at V and 0 bases at J, with 7 bases between the two ends. This CDR3 region has 11 residues. In DNA form, the CDR3 reads TGCAGTGTTGCCGGCTCCTACGAGCAGTACTTC. It yields the protein CSVAGSYEQYF.

This clonotype was seen many times. The junction does not match germline at one end; this may be a read error. In a library made to pick up alpha chains, this beta chain is a stray read with a size that means little. V usage is TRBV9 and J usage is TRBJ2-1, with D possibly called TRBD1 or TRBD2 (6 bases each). This CDR3 has 14 residues. Germline-derived CDR1 and CDR2 are SGDLS and YYNGEE. The CDR3, as DNA: TGTGCCAGCAGCGTAGAGACAGTTGGGGGCATGGAGGGATTC. Translation gives CASSVETVGGMEGF.

Many counts were recorded for this clonotype. For a library built for alpha chains, this beta chain is a stray read; little rests on its size. This chain uses TRBV5-1 with TRBJ1-1; D might be TRBD1 (5 bases). The ends were cut back, 1 base at V and 5 bases at J, with 9 bases in the middle. CDR3 length equals 13 residues. Germline assignment: CDR1 SGHRS and CDR2 YFSETQ. This CDR3 reads CASSLPGTTEAFF. Written as DNA, the CDR3 is TGCGCCAGCAGCTTGCCCGGGACGACTGAAGCTTTCTTT.

There are many counts of this clonotype. This beta chain slipped into a library made for alpha chains as a stray read, so its size is not meaningful. The chain is built from TRBV10-2 and TRBJ2-1, with 10 bases lining up with TRBD2. The J segment lost 6 bases and the V segment lost 10 bases, leaving 12 bases of the junction unmatched. Germline V gene data show CDR1 as WSHSY and CDR2 as SAAADI. The CDR3 has 15 amino acids. CDR3 sequence reads: CATVGSGGAPNEQFF. CDR3 sequence (DNA): TGCGCCACCGTTGGCAGCGGGGGGGCCCCCAATGAGCAGTTCTTC.

This clonotype showed up just a few times. This beta chain represents an off-target read in a library built for alpha chains; its size is of limited meaning. The chain employs TRBV12-3 or TRBV12-4 and TRBJ1-4; maybe TRBD1 (6 bases). The CDR3 covers 15 residues. Trimming took 7 bases from V and 3 from J, leaving 15 bases between them. CDR3 in DNA: TGTGCCAGCAACGTGCTACAGGGCCCTAATGAAAAACTGTTTTTT. Protein sequence: CASNVLQGPNEKLFF.

This clonotype was detected many times. Being off target in a library aimed at alpha chains, this beta chain has a size of little meaning. The chain joins TRBV20-1 to TRBJ1-1, with D perhaps TRBD1 (5 bases). The V gene's germline CDR1 is DFQATT and CDR2 SNEGSKA (reference sequence). Trimming shortened V by 3 bases and J by 3 bases, and 14 bases separated the two germline ends. The CDR3 is 14 amino acids. CDR3 coding DNA: TGCAGTGCTAGTCTCCCTCCGGGGGACACTGAAGCTTTCTTT. Its protein is CSASLPPGDTEAFF.

This clonotype occurred many times. Because the library targeted alpha chains, this beta chain is an off-target read whose size means little. The CDR3: CASSPVQSNQPQHF. As DNA, the CDR3 is TGTGCCAGCAGTCCGGTACAGAGCAATCAGCCCCAGCATTTT. The chain links TRBV6-5 to TRBJ1-5; D is undetermined. V was shortened by 5 bases and J by 1 base, with 9 bases between the two germline ends. The V gene's germline CDR1 is MNHEY and CDR2 SVGAGI. This CDR3 comprises 14 residues.

This clonotype was counted at least ten times. This beta chain was picked up by a library intended for alpha chains and is off target, so its count carries little meaning. The V and J genes are TRBV6-5 and TRBJ1-6; TRBD1 might be the D (5 bases). Per germline, CDR1 MNHEY and CDR2 SVGAGI. The ends were cut back, 6 bases at V and 12 bases at J, with 18 bases in the middle. The CDR3 is 14 residues long. CDR3 residues: CASRLQGGTGPLHF. CDR3 DNA sequence: TGTGCCAGCAGGCTGCAGGGTGGGACGGGACCCCTCCACTTT.

There are many counts of this clonotype. A junction end diverges from the germline sequence, so it may reflect a read error. This beta chain is an unintended read in a library built for alpha chains; its size means little. The chain has TRBV18 and TRBJ2-5; D unresolved. This CDR3 is 13 amino acids long. Germline V gene lookup returns CDR1 KGHSH and CDR2 LQKENI. The DNA for the CDR3 is TGTGCCAGCTCACTGGAACCCCAAGAGCCCCAGTACTTC. Translation gives CASSLEPQEPQYF.

This clonotype has at least ten counts. Little can be read into the size of this beta chain, an off-target read in a library designed for alpha chains. The chain couples TRBV12-3 or TRBV12-4 to TRBJ1-4, with D possibly TRBD1 on 6 matching bases. The CDR3 has 15 amino acids. V lost 6 bases and J lost 4, with 15 bases in between. CDR3 protein: CASSLLTGVNEKLFF. Here the CDR3 DNA reads TGTGCCAGCAGCTTACTGACAGGTGTTAATGAAAAACTGTTTTTT.

This clonotype was counted only a few times. Little can be read into the size of this beta chain, an off-target read in a library designed for alpha chains. Here the CDR3 DNA reads TGCAGTGCTGGGGACGCAGGACAGGGGTCTGGAAACACCATATATTTT. This codes for CSAGDAGQGSGNTIYF. The rearrangement links TRBV20-1 to TRBJ1-3, with TRBD1 identical over 9 bases. Germline V gene data show CDR1 as DFQATT and CDR2 as SNEGSKA (reference sequence). J lost 1 base, V lost 5 bases, and 9 bases had no gene match. The CDR3 has 16 residues.

This clonotype was picked up many times. As an off-target read in a library built for alpha chains, this beta chain has a frequency of little significance. The genes are TRBV2 and TRBJ2-2; no reliable D call. Trimming removed 5 bases at V and 6 bases at J, with 7 bases between. The CDR3 spans 12 residues. Looked up from germline, CDR1 is SNHLY and CDR2 is FYNNEI. The CDR3 sequence is CASSMGPGELFF. For the CDR3, the DNA is TGTGCCAGCAGTATGGGTCCCGGGGAGCTGTTTTTT. Full variable domain (outside the CDR3, taken from reference TRBV2 and TRBJ2-2): EPEVTQTPSHQVTQMGQEVILRCVPISNHLYFYWYRQILGQKVEFLVSFYNNEISEKSEIFDDQFSVERPDGSNFTLKIRSTKLEDSAMYFCASSMGPGELFFGEGSRLTVL.

In its sample, this clonotype was seen many times. Little can be read into the size of this beta chain, an off-target read in a library designed for alpha chains. The chain combines TRBV9 with TRBJ2-1; D assignment may be TRBD1 or TRBD2 (5 bases each). Trimming shortened V by 0 bases and J by 9 bases, and 7 bases separated the two germline ends. Germline V lookup: CDR1 SGDLS, CDR2 YYNGEE. The CDR3 has 12 amino acids. The chain's CDR3 is CASSVDGGEQFF. The CDR3 DNA reads TGTGCCAGCAGCGTAGATGGGGGTGAGCAGTTCTTC.

As for this clonotype: This beta chain slipped into a library made for alpha chains as a stray read, so its size is not meaningful. This sequence joins TRBV7-2 and TRBJ1-1; 7 nucleotides align to TRBD1. The J segment lost 4 bases and the V segment lost 5 bases, leaving 7 bases of the junction unmatched. There are 14 residues in the CDR3. Germline CDR1 reads SGHTA; CDR2 reads FQGNSA. CDR3 in DNA: TGTGCCAGCAGCGCAAACCCAGGGGGCACTGAAGCTTTCTTT. Translation: CASSANPGGTEAFF.

A word on this clonotype: A library made for alpha chains picked up this beta chain off target, so its size means little. The chain joins TRBV5-1 to TRBJ1-4; D ambiguous. The V gene lost 4 bases and the J gene lost 8 bases, with 18 bases spanning the gap. This CDR3 has 15 residues. Germline V gene sequence: CDR1 SGHRS, CDR2 YFSETQ. Here the CDR3 reads CASSVGSSLQEKLFF. Here the CDR3 DNA reads TGCGCCAGCAGCGTTGGCAGCTCGCTCCAGGAAAAACTGTTTTTT. Together with reference TRBV5-1 and TRBJ1-4, the CDR3 gives the full variable domain: KAGVTQTPRYLIKTRGQQVTLSCSPISGHRSVSWYQQTPGQGLQFLFEYFSETQRNKGNFPGRFSGRQFSNSRSEMNVSTLELGDSALYLCASSVGSSLQEKLFFGSGTQLSVL.

This clonotype occurred many times. This beta chain came through as a stray read in a library set up for alpha chains, and its size says little. The gene calls are TRBV20-1 and TRBJ2-3; TRBD2 matches at 10 bases. The CDR3 is 16 amino acids. The germline V gene encodes CDR1 DFQATT and CDR2 SNEGSKA (reference sequence). V gave up 3 bases and J gave up 8 bases; unmatched junction bases: 14. CDR3: CSASPRSGGPGVTQYF. The DNA of the CDR3 is TGCAGTGCTAGTCCCCGTAGCGGGGGGCCCGGTGTTACGCAGTATTTT.

Concerning this clonotype: Found in a library prepared for alpha chains, this beta chain is an off-target read, and its abundance has little meaning. The J gene is TRBJ1-5, the V gene TRBV7-2; 8 bases line up with TRBD1. This CDR3 spans 15 amino acids. With 5 bases clipped from V and 3 bases from J, the junction kept 6 bases outside the gene matches. Germline-derived CDR1 and CDR2 are SGHTA and FQGNSA. CDR3 DNA: TGTGCCAGCAGCCCCAGGGGGCACCCCAATCAGCCCCAGCATTTT. It specifies CASSPRGHPNQPQHF.

This clonotype was recorded only once. This beta chain is a stray sequence in a library constructed for alpha chains; its clone size is not meaningful. The genes are TRBV12-3 or TRBV12-4 and TRBJ2-2; no firm D call. The V end was cut by 5 bases, the J end by 7 bases, with 14 bases between. The length of the CDR3 is 14 residues. As DNA, the CDR3 is TGTGCCAGCAGTCCAAACCACTCTGGCGGGGAGCTGTTTTTT. Amino acids: CASSPNHSGGELFF.

A word on this clonotype: A read error may be the cause here, since a much bigger clone is one base away. This beta chain came through as a stray read in a library set up for alpha chains, and its size says little. The V call is TRBV24-1, the J call TRBJ1-5; D gene ambiguous. This CDR3 has 14 amino acids. Germline lookup yields CDR1 KGHDR and CDR2 SFDVKD. CDR3 sequence reads: CATSGANSNQTQHF. The CDR3 DNA is TGTGCCACCAGTGGCGCTAATAGCAATCAGACCCAGCATTTT.

This clonotype was detected ten times or more. A library prepared for alpha chains yielded this beta chain as an off-target read; its size is of little meaning. The V call is TRBV7-2, the J call TRBJ2-2; D is possibly TRBD1 or TRBD2 (6 bases each). CDR3 length: 16 residues. The germline CDR1 and CDR2 sequences are SGHTA and FQGNSA. V was shortened by 5 bases and J by 4 bases, with 17 bases between the two germline ends. The CDR3: CASSHRFGGRTGELFF. The CDR3 bases are TGTGCCAGCAGCCATCGCTTTGGGGGGCGCACCGGGGAGCTGTTTTTT.

Ten or more counts support this clonotype. For a library built for alpha chains, this beta chain is a stray read; little rests on its size. The gene calls are TRBV4-1 and TRBJ2-7; D gene uncertain. Deletions cut 0 bases from V and 7 bases from J, with 10 bases between. Germline CDR1 MGHRA, CDR2 YSYEKL. The CDR3 length is 13 residues. Written as DNA, the CDR3 is TGCGCCAGCAGCCAAGATTGGCTGGGAGAGCAGTACTTC. Translated, it gives CASSQDWLGEQYF.

This clonotype was detected many times. Since it is a stray read in a library aimed at alpha chains, this beta chain has a size that is not meaningful. The chain couples TRBV3-1 to TRBJ2-5; 11 nucleotides agree with TRBD2. This CDR3 contains 15 residues. The trim removed 3 bases at V and 0 bases at J, leaving 0 bases unmatched. The germline CDR1 and CDR2 sequences are LGHDT and YNNKEL (reference sequence). This CDR3 reads CASSQGLADQETQYF. CDR3 nucleotides: TGTGCCAGCAGCCAGGGACTAGCGGACCAAGAGACCCAGTACTTC.

This clonotype has a count of ten or more. With the library built for alpha chains, this beta chain is off target and its frequency is not meaningful. The chain employs TRBV9 and TRBJ1-6; D remains ambiguous. The CDR3 runs 14 residues. With 2 bases removed from V and 6 bases from J, the gap between germline ends came to 9 bases. In germline, CDR1 is SGDLS, CDR2 YYNGEE. CDR3 amino acids: CASSVGQTNSPLHF. The CDR3 DNA sequence: TGTGCCAGCAGCGTGGGCCAGACTAATTCACCCCTCCACTTT.

This clonotype has only a few counts. A library made for alpha chains picked up this beta chain off target, so its size means little. This chain uses TRBV10-3 with TRBJ2-3; D is undetermined. Germline assignment: CDR1 ENHRY and CDR2 SYGVKD. Trimming pared 7 bases from V and 0 bases from J, leaving 11 bases between. The CDR3 extends over 14 amino acids. The CDR3 DNA is TGTGCCATCACCGACGGCAAGAGCACAGATACGCAGTATTTT. This codes for CAITDGKSTDTQYF.

This clonotype has just a few counts. Being off target in a library aimed at alpha chains, this beta chain has a size of little meaning. This chain uses TRBV5-1 with TRBJ2-2; D possibly corresponds to TRBD2 (6 bases). With 0 bases removed from V and 3 bases from J, the gap between germline ends came to 9 bases. The CDR3 is 15 amino acids. CDR1 and CDR2 from the germline V gene are SGHRS and YFSETQ. DNA of the CDR3: TGCGCCAGCAGCTTGGACGGGACTTACACCGGGGAGCTGTTTTTT. Its protein product is CASSLDGTYTGELFF.